Each of the 25 T cell receptor beta chains below was sequenced from the same sample in a study of blood T cell repertoires in COVID-19. Assay: immunoSEQ multiplex PCR; the TCRdb copy retains only in-frame clones and omits some. The sample carries about 75,000 clones, roughly 78% recorded once. The sample consisted of peripheral blood. Receptors were obtained from a woman older than 75 with active or convalescent COVID-19.

J is TRBJ1-5 and V is TRBV15; TRBD1 might be the D (5 bases). The CDR3 spans 14 residues. Germline V gene lookup returns CDR1 LNHNV and CDR2 YYDKDF (reference sequence). Trimming stripped 3 bases from V and 6 bases from J, with 12 bases between. The CDR3 region is CATSRGGGSQPQHF. As DNA, the CDR3 is TGTGCCACCAGCAGGGGCGGGGGATCTCAGCCCCAGCATTTT.

V gene TRBV24-1 combines with J gene TRBJ2-5; 7 positions match TRBD1. Trimming removed 3 bases from V and 5 bases from J; junction bases left unmatched: 5. The germline CDR1 and CDR2 sequences are KGHDR and SFDVKD. The CDR3 spans 14 residues. The CDR3 loop reads CATSDPTRGETQYF. Written as DNA, the CDR3 is TGTGCCACCAGTGATCCTACCAGGGGGGAGACCCAGTACTTC.

The chain joins TRBV3-1 (or the pseudogene TRBV3-2) to TRBJ1-3; D is unclear. Per germline, CDR1 LGHDT and CDR2 YNNKEL (reference sequence). V shed 2 bases and J shed 2 bases, with 10 bases lying between them. This CDR3 spans 15 amino acids. CDR3 protein: CASSQLVLAGNTIYF. The CDR3 bases are TGTGCCAGCAGCCAATTAGTGCTGGCTGGAAACACCATATATTTT.

The chain combines TRBV11-2 with TRBJ2-1; tentatively, D is TRBD1 (5 bases). Trimming left V 4 bases short and J 12 bases short, with 19 bases between. This CDR3 comprises 14 residues. Germline V gives CDR1 SGHAT, CDR2 FQNNGV. CDR3 amino acids: CASSSERLGQGQFF. In DNA, the CDR3 is TGTGCCAGCAGCTCCGAACGACTGGGGCAGGGGCAGTTCTTC.

The CDR3 DNA sequence: TGTGCCACCAGTGAAGGTACAGAAAATCAGCCCCAGCATTTT. This codes for CATSEGTENQPQHF. The chain links TRBV24-1 to TRBJ1-5; unclear D gene. Trimming cost V 4 bases and J 4 bases, with 10 bases left between them. This CDR3 region has 14 residues. In germline, CDR1 is KGHDR, CDR2 SFDVKD.

The rearrangement uses TRBV19 and TRBJ2-7; D perhaps matches TRBD1 (5 bases). The V and J ends lost 3 bases and 5 bases respectively, with 8 bases between them. Germline lookup yields CDR1 LNHDA and CDR2 SQIVND (reference sequence). The CDR3 runs to 12 residues. CDR3: CASSIQGHEQYF. CDR3 sequence (DNA): TGTGCCAGTAGTATTCAGGGTCACGAGCAGTACTTC.

The chain employs TRBV3-1 (or the pseudogene TRBV3-2) and TRBJ2-7, with a tentative D call TRBD2 (5 bases). The CDR3 has 16 residues. Per germline, CDR1 LGHDT and CDR2 YNNKEL (reference sequence). V shed 4 bases and J shed 6 bases, with 22 bases lying between them. Here the CDR3 DNA reads TGTGCCAGCAGCCCTTCGTTTGGTGGCCCCGGGGTCGAGCAGTACTTC. This codes for CASSPSFGGPGVEQYF.

This rearrangement joins TRBV27 to TRBJ2-1, with 7 bases identical to TRBD2. CDR1 is MNHEY, CDR2 SMNVEV, per germline (reference sequence). The CDR3 spans 19 residues. V lost 5 bases and J lost 1; bases outside the gene matches: 17. CDR3 loop: CASSRTLGTTYVSYNEQFF. CDR3 DNA sequence: TGTGCCAGCAGTCGGACCCTCGGGACTACCTACGTTTCCTACAATGAGCAGTTCTTC.

This clone was recorded only once. The V call is TRBV7-9, the J call TRBJ1-1; weak D call: TRBD1 (5 bases). The CDR3 loop spans 18 amino acids. V dropped 0 bases and J dropped 1 base, with 18 bases sitting between them. Per germline, CDR1 SEHNR and CDR2 FQNEAQ (reference sequence). The CDR3 nucleotides read TGTGCCAGCAGCTTAGCAAGAACAGGTGAAACCCGGAACACTGAAGCTTTCTTT. This codes for CASSLARTGETRNTEAFF. Supplemented by reference TRBV7-9 and TRBJ1-1, the full variable domain reads DTGVSQNPRHKITKRGQNVTFRCDPISEHNRLYWYRQTLGQGPEFLTYFQNEAQLEKSRLLSDRFSAERPKGSFSTLEIQRTEQGDSAMYLCASSLARTGETRNTEAFFGQGTRLTVV.

The chain uses TRBV5-1 and TRBJ1-5; D perhaps matches TRBD1 (5 bases). Germline V gene sequence: CDR1 SGHRS, CDR2 YFSETQ. The V gene lost 2 bases and the J gene lost 5 bases, with 8 bases spanning the gap. This CDR3 has 13 residues. The CDR3 region is CASSFGGDQPQHF. CDR3 in DNA: TGCGCCAGCAGCTTTGGAGGGGATCAGCCCCAGCATTTT.

CDR3 amino acids: CASSLLQETQYF. The CDR3 nucleotides read TGTGCCAGCAGCCTACTTCAAGAGACCCAGTACTTC. The chain recombines TRBV3-1 (or the pseudogene TRBV3-2) with TRBJ2-5; D is unclear. There are 12 residues in the CDR3. V lost 4 bases and J lost 2, with 5 bases in between. Germline V gene lookup returns CDR1 LGHDT and CDR2 YNNKEL (reference sequence).

This clone was counted between two and nine times. This chain uses TRBV6-6 with TRBJ1-2; 7 bases map to TRBD1. The junction had 18 bases not matched to a gene; V was cut back by 7 bases and J by 7 bases. Per germline, CDR1 MNHNY and CDR2 SVGAGI (reference sequence). This CDR3 region has 16 residues. The CDR3 DNA is TGTGCCAGCATTGACAGGGCCAGCGTGGAGGTCGGTGGCTACACCTTC. It is translated as CASIDRASVEVGGYTF.

This chain connects TRBV27 to TRBJ1-2; 9 nucleotides align to TRBD1. Looked up from germline, CDR1 is MNHEY and CDR2 is SMNVEV (reference sequence). V shed 6 bases and J 2 bases; nucleotides not matched to a gene: 7. This CDR3 is built from 15 residues. This chain's CDR3 is CASSYRTGANYGYTF. For the CDR3, the DNA is TGTGCCAGCAGCTACAGGACAGGGGCGAACTATGGCTACACCTTC.

The rearrangement uses TRBV29-1 and TRBJ2-7, with TRBD1 identical over 7 bases. This CDR3 contains 13 residues. With 4 bases clipped from V and 3 bases from J, the junction kept 6 bases outside the gene matches. Germline CDR1 reads SQVTM; CDR2 reads ANQGSEA. This chain's CDR3 is CSVGQGLVYEQYF. In DNA form, the CDR3 reads TGCAGCGTTGGACAGGGATTAGTCTACGAGCAGTACTTC.

This chain connects TRBV5-4 to TRBJ2-5; 7 nucleotides line up with TRBD2. CDR3 length: 18 residues. J lost 4 bases, V lost 3 bases, and 18 bases had no gene match. CDR1 and CDR2 from the germline V gene are SGHNT and YYREEE (reference sequence). The CDR3 DNA follows: TGTGCCAGCAGCTCTCCGGAATTTAGCGGGCCCCGGGGAGAGACCCAGTACTTC. Its protein product is CASSSPEFSGPRGETQYF.

The rearrangement joins TRBV3-1 (or the pseudogene TRBV3-2) to TRBJ1-1; the D is unclear. The V and J ends lost 2 bases and 0 bases respectively, with 4 bases between them. CDR3 length equals 13 residues. CDR1 and CDR2 (germline): LGHDT, YNNKEL (reference sequence). This CDR3 reads CASSQQVNTEAFF. The CDR3 nucleotides are TGTGCCAGCAGCCAACAGGTGAACACTGAAGCTTTCTTT.

This clone was detected once. V is TRBV30 and J is TRBJ1-5; 8 bases map to TRBD1. J was trimmed by 6 bases and V by 2 bases; bases with no gene match: 6. Germline values: CDR1 GTSNPN, CDR2 SVGIG (reference sequence). This CDR3 region has 14 residues. The CDR3 here is CAWSPGGSLQPQHF. In nucleotides, the CDR3 is TGTGCCTGGAGTCCAGGGGGCTCCCTTCAGCCCCAGCATTTT.

V usage is TRBV6-2 or TRBV6-3 and J usage is TRBJ2-3, with 11 bases identical to TRBD2. V shed 0 bases, J shed 2 bases, and the junction held 1 base outside the gene matches. This CDR3 has 16 amino acids. In germline, CDR1 is MNHEY, CDR2 SVGEGT. The CDR3 loop reads CASSYSTSGVTDTQYF. CDR3 DNA sequence: TGTGCCAGCAGTTACTCGACTAGCGGGGTCACAGATACGCAGTATTTT.

This chain joins TRBV9 and TRBJ1-2; D is unclear. The germline V and J ends were trimmed by 0 bases and 2 bases, with 11 bases remaining between them. The germline V gene encodes CDR1 SGDLS and CDR2 YYNGEE. The CDR3 loop spans 15 amino acids. The CDR3 sequence is CASSVGLNTNYGYTF. CDR3 DNA: TGTGCCAGCAGCGTAGGACTAAACACGAACTATGGCTACACCTTC.

The chain uses TRBV10-2 and TRBJ1-1, with 12 bases lining up with TRBD1. The CDR3 is made up of 15 amino acids. Trimming at V came to 6 bases and at J to 5 bases, leaving 7 bases not matched to a gene. CDR1 is WSHSY, CDR2 SAAADI, per germline. CDR3 nucleotides: TGCGCCAGCAGGGCGGGACAGGGGGCGGAAACTGAAGCTTTCTTT. Protein sequence: CASRAGQGAETEAFF.

The V and J genes are TRBV5-1 and TRBJ2-1; D gene uncertain. The CDR3 covers 14 residues. From germline, CDR1 is SGHRS and CDR2 YFSETQ. The V end lost 0 bases, the J end lost 9 bases, and 13 bases lay between the germline ends. This CDR3 reads CASSLVVGAGEQFF. Here the CDR3 DNA reads TGCGCCAGCAGCTTGGTTGTCGGCGCAGGTGAGCAGTTCTTC.

The rearrangement uses TRBV12-5 and TRBJ1-1; 8 bases fit TRBD1. CDR1 and CDR2 (germline): LGHNT, FRNRAP. With V trimmed by 5 bases and J by 7 bases, 15 bases remained unmatched. This CDR3 has 16 amino acids. This chain's CDR3 is CASGLEHTGGRVEAFF. The CDR3 region has the DNA TGTGCTAGTGGTCTGGAGCATACAGGGGGTAGGGTTGAAGCTTTCTTT.

The V gene is TRBV2, the J gene TRBJ2-1; TRBD2 aligns across 8 bases. The germline gives CDR1 SNHLY, CDR2 FYNNEI. The V gene end was trimmed by 5 bases and the J gene end by 9 bases; junction bases not matched to a gene: 12. This CDR3 has 15 residues. The CDR3 spells CASSFSGLAPGEQFF. CDR3 coding DNA: TGTGCCAGCAGTTTCAGTGGACTAGCACCCGGTGAGCAGTTCTTC.

This sequence joins TRBV7-9 and TRBJ2-1; 12 nucleotides line up with TRBD2. Germline V gene sequence: CDR1 SEHNR, CDR2 FQNEAQ (reference sequence). The CDR3 has 15 amino acids. Losses at the gene ends were 5 bases for V and 9 bases for J; bases not matched to a gene: 8. The CDR3 bases are TGTGCCAGCAGCCCCAGACTAGCGGGGGTTCCTGAGCAGTTCTTC. Protein sequence: CASSPRLAGVPEQFF.

The rearrangement joins TRBV5-8 to TRBJ2-3, with 7 bases fitting TRBD2. The junction had 5 bases not matched to a gene; V was cut back by 1 base and J by 0 bases. The CDR3 contains 16 residues. Germline assignment: CDR1 SGHTS and CDR2 YDEGEE. The chain's CDR3 is CASSLWRGLSTDTQYF. CDR3 nucleotide sequence: TGTGCCAGCAGCTTGTGGAGGGGACTAAGCACAGATACGCAGTATTTT.